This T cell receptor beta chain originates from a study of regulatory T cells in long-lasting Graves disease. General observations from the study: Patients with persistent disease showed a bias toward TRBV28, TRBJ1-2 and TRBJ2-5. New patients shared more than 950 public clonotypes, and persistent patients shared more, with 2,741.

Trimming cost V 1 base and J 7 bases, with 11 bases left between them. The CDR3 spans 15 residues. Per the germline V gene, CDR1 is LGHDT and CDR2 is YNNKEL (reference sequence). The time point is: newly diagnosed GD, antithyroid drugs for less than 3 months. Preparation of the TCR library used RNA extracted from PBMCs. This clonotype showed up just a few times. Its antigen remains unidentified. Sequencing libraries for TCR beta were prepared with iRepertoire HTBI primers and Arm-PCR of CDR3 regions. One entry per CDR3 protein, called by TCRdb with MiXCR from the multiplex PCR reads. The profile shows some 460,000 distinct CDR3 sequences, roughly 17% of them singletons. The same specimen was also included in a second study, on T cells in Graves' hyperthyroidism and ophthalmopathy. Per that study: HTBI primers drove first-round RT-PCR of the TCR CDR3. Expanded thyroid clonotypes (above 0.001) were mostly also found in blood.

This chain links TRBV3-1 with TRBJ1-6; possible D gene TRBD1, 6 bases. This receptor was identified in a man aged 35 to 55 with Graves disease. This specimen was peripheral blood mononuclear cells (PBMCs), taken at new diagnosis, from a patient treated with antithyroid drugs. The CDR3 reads CASSQGLQGNSPLHF. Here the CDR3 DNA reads TGTGCCAGCAGCCAAGGTTTGCAGGGGAATTCACCCCTCCACTTT.